The next 24 T cell receptor beta chains were all read from a single sample in a study of blood T cell repertoires in COVID-19. The protocol was immunoSEQ multiplex PCR, while the TCRdb copy is restricted to in-frame clones and leaves out a portion. The table records 95,000 to 110,000 clones, about 90% of them present only once. Sequenced material: peripheral blood. All receptors derive from a human donor in a cohort sampled during active COVID-19.

The V call is TRBV2, the J call TRBJ2-7; 8 nucleotides match TRBD2. The CDR3 is 13 amino acids. Germline V gene sequence: CDR1 SNHLY, CDR2 FYNNEI. The J segment lost 3 bases and the V segment lost 6 bases, leaving 4 bases of the junction unmatched. The CDR3 nucleotides read TGTGCCAGCAGGCCGGGACTAGACTACGAGCAGTACTTC. It specifies CASRPGLDYEQYF.

This sequence joins TRBV3-1 (or the pseudogene TRBV3-2) and TRBJ1-2; a possible D gene is TRBD1 (5 bases). The ends were cut back, 0 bases at V and 7 bases at J, with 15 bases in the middle. This CDR3 region has 15 residues. Looked up from germline, CDR1 is LGHDT and CDR2 is YNNKEL (reference sequence). CDR3 in amino acids: CASSQDLGGQGGYTF. As DNA, the CDR3 is TGTGCCAGCAGCCAAGATCTTGGAGGGCAGGGTGGCTACACCTTC.

The chain has TRBV6-2 or TRBV6-3 and TRBJ1-2; 7 bases are shared with TRBD1. V shed 2 bases, J shed 8 bases, and the junction held 11 bases outside the gene matches. CDR1 MNHEY and CDR2 SVGEGT come from the germline V gene. This CDR3 has 15 amino acids. The CDR3 bases are TGTGCCAGCAGTTACGCCGGGACAGCGGCCCGGGGCTACACCTTC. Protein product: CASSYAGTAARGYTF.

J is TRBJ1-5 and V is TRBV6-1; weak D call: TRBD1 (5 bases). Germline values: CDR1 MNHNS, CDR2 SASEGT. V lost 3 bases, J lost 7 bases, and 10 bases lay in between. CDR3 length equals 13 residues. CDR3 DNA sequence: TGTGCCAGCAGTGACAGGGTCCAGCAGCCCCAGCATTTT. Translated: CASSDRVQQPQHF.

V gene TRBV15 combines with J gene TRBJ2-7; TRBD2 matches at 7 bases. There are 20 residues in the CDR3. With V trimmed by 0 bases and J by 0 bases, 17 bases remained unmatched. CDR1 and CDR2 (germline): LNHNV, YYDKDF (reference sequence). Written as DNA, the CDR3 is TGTGCCACCAGCAGAGATTACCCCACCCCCCTAGCGGAGAGCTCCTACGAGCAGTACTTC. Translated: CATSRDYPTPLAESSYEQYF.

The V call is TRBV3-1 (or the pseudogene TRBV3-2), the J call TRBJ1-2; 9 bases are shared with TRBD1. CDR3 length equals 16 residues. Germline lookup yields CDR1 LGHDT and CDR2 YNNKEL (reference sequence). V lost 4 bases and J lost 5; bases outside the gene matches: 11. CDR3 sequence reads: CASSPAPRQGGYGYTF. Here the CDR3 DNA reads TGTGCCAGCAGCCCCGCTCCGAGACAGGGGGGGTATGGCTACACCTTC.

The chain combines TRBV18 with TRBJ1-2, with D unclear. The germline V gene encodes CDR1 KGHSH and CDR2 LQKENI. The germline V and J ends were trimmed by 0 bases and 8 bases, with 10 bases remaining between them. The CDR3 covers 13 residues. CDR3 in amino acids: CASSPPLGEGYTF. CDR3 DNA: TGTGCCAGCTCACCACCGCTCGGAGAGGGCTACACCTTC.

The DNA for the CDR3 is TGCGCCAGCAGCTTGGTTGGCAGGGGGCAGGACGAGCAGTACTTC. As protein: CASSLVGRGQDEQYF. The chain links TRBV5-1 to TRBJ2-7, with 8 bases aligning to TRBD1. The trim removed 0 bases at V and 5 bases at J, leaving 7 bases unmatched. Germline V gene lookup returns CDR1 SGHRS and CDR2 YFSETQ. The CDR3 extends over 15 amino acids.

The chain joins TRBV11-2 to TRBJ1-4; D might be TRBD1 (6 bases). The CDR3 has 16 residues. V was trimmed by 6 bases and J by 12 bases, leaving 26 bases between them. The germline gives CDR1 SGHAT, CDR2 FQNNGV. The CDR3 loop is CASSPFGRGGQYQLFF. In nucleotides, the CDR3 is TGTGCCAGCAGTCCTTTCGGACGTGGGGGCCAATACCAACTGTTTTTT.

The table lists this clone with a count of one. This chain uses TRBV18 with TRBJ2-3, with 11 nucleotides matching TRBD1. Trimming removed 6 bases from V and 4 bases from J; junction bases left unmatched: 9. Germline V gene sequence: CDR1 KGHSH, CDR2 LQKENI. This CDR3 is 16 amino acids long. The CDR3 DNA follows: TGTGCCAGCTCCCGAGGGACAGGGGGGACGGCAGATACGCAGTATTTT. Protein sequence: CASSRGTGGTADTQYF.

This chain connects TRBV7-2 to TRBJ2-3; 8 bases align to TRBD1. CDR3 size: 18 residues. V was clipped by 1 base and J by 2 bases; unmatched bases: 11. Germline-derived CDR1 and CDR2 are SGHTA and FQGNSA. The CDR3 DNA sequence: TGTGCCAGCAGCTTAGTTGCAGGGGGCGATGGGTCCACAGATACGCAGTATTTT. Translation: CASSLVAGGDGSTDTQYF. The full variable domain, completed using reference TRBV7-2 and TRBJ2-3, is GAGVSQSPSNKVTEKGKDVELRCDPISGHTALYWYRQSLGQGLEFLIYFQGNSAPDKSGLPSDRFSAERTGGSVSTLTIQRTQQEDSAVYLCASSLVAGGDGSTDTQYFGPGTRLTVL.

V and J are TRBV5-1 and TRBJ2-7; D may be TRBD2 (5 bases). Trimming shortened V by 2 bases and J by 2 bases, and 11 bases separated the two germline ends. The CDR3 spans 14 residues. Germline CDR1 and CDR2: SGHRS and YFSETQ. CDR3 loop: CASSFRSGTYEQYF. The CDR3 nucleotides are TGCGCCAGCAGCTTCCGCAGCGGAACCTACGAGCAGTACTTC. Based on the CDR3 plus reference TRBV5-1 and TRBJ2-7, the full variable domain is KAGVTQTPRYLIKTRGQQVTLSCSPISGHRSVSWYQQTPGQGLQFLFEYFSETQRNKGNFPGRFSGRQFSNSRSEMNVSTLELGDSALYLCASSFRSGTYEQYFGPGTRLTVT.

J is TRBJ2-3 and V is TRBV5-5, with D unclear. V dropped 0 bases and J dropped 1 base, with 6 bases sitting between them. CDR1 and CDR2 (germline): SGHKS, YYEKEE (reference sequence). CDR3 length equals 14 residues. The CDR3 protein is CASSLGSRTDTQYF. The CDR3 nucleotides read TGTGCCAGCAGCTTGGGCAGTCGCACAGATACGCAGTATTTT.

This rearrangement joins TRBV6-4 to TRBJ1-1; the D gene is possibly TRBD1 (5 bases). The CDR3 totals 13 residues. Germline values: CDR1 MRHNA, CDR2 SNTAGT. Between the trimmed V and J ends, which lost 6 bases and 1 base, there was a span of 9 bases. Here the CDR3 DNA reads TGTGCCAGCAGGCAACAGGAGAACACTGAAGCTTTCTTT. It is translated as CASRQQENTEAFF.

Concerning this clone: A read error may produce the germline difference seen at one junction end. This chain connects TRBV28 to TRBJ1-6; no reliable D call. Germline V gene data show CDR1 as MDHEN and CDR2 as SYDVKM. This CDR3 region has 13 residues. The CDR3 sequence: CASSFSSNSPLHF. The DNA for the CDR3 is TGTGCCAGCAGTTTTTCCTCTAATTCACCCCTCCACTTT.

The J gene is TRBJ2-5, the V gene TRBV28, with D perhaps matching TRBD2 (5 bases). CDR1 is MDHEN, CDR2 SYDVKM, per germline. Trimming removed 7 bases from V and 5 bases from J, with 14 bases in between. CDR3 size: 13 residues. CDR3 coding DNA: TGTGCCAGCACTGACGAGGGCTGGGAGACCCAGTACTTC. Translating it yields CASTDEGWETQYF.

The gene calls are TRBV24-1 and TRBJ2-3, with D perhaps TRBD1 (6 bases). CDR1 KGHDR and CDR2 SFDVKD come from the germline V gene. CDR3 length: 14 amino acids. Trimming pared 1 base from V and 3 bases from J, leaving 7 bases between. The CDR3 bases are TGTGCCACCAGTGATTTTACAGGGACAGATACGCAGTATTTT. Encoded protein: CATSDFTGTDTQYF.

This clone was counted a single time. The chain joins TRBV28 to TRBJ2-7; possible D gene TRBD1, 5 bases. Germline V CDR1 and CDR2: MDHEN, SYDVKM. The CDR3 runs 13 residues. V was trimmed by 3 bases and J by 2 bases, leaving 8 bases between them. The CDR3 is CASSFDSTYEQYF. CDR3 coding DNA: TGTGCCAGCAGTTTTGACAGTACCTACGAGCAGTACTTC.

The chain links TRBV19 to TRBJ1-1; D gene unclear. Trimming took off 1 base at V and 5 bases at J, with 8 bases between the two ends. The germline V gene has CDR1 LNHDA and CDR2 SQIVND (reference sequence). The CDR3 is 13 amino acids. DNA of the CDR3: TGTGCCAGTAGTATAGTCGGGTGGACTGAAGCTTTCTTT. Amino acids: CASSIVGWTEAFF.

The CDR3 sequence: CSVQTGTDGNTIYF. The CDR3 DNA follows: TGCAGCGTTCAAACCGGAACAGACGGAAACACCATATATTTT. The chain joins TRBV29-1 to TRBJ1-3; D call uncertain. Germline assignment: CDR1 SQVTM and CDR2 ANQGSEA. The CDR3 length is 14 residues. Trimming took 5 bases from V and 4 from J, leaving 15 bases between them.

This chain joins TRBV7-2 and TRBJ2-3; 9 bases fit TRBD2. The germline gives CDR1 SGHTA, CDR2 FQGNSA. The CDR3 consists of 15 residues. The V and J ends lost 4 bases and 6 bases, in that order; junction bases with no gene match: 8. The CDR3 protein is CASSSTGTSLDTQYF. The CDR3 region has the DNA TGTGCCAGCAGCTCCACCGGGACTAGCTTGGATACGCAGTATTTT. The variable domain in full, completed from reference TRBV7-2 and TRBJ2-3, reads GAGVSQSPSNKVTEKGKDVELRCDPISGHTALYWYRQSLGQGLEFLIYFQGNSAPDKSGLPSDRFSAERTGGSVSTLTIQRTQQEDSAVYLCASSSTGTSLDTQYFGPGTRLTVL.

The J gene is TRBJ2-1, the V gene TRBV2; D not certain. The V gene lost 4 bases and the J gene lost 12 bases, with 10 bases spanning the gap. The CDR3 totals 11 residues. Germline V gives CDR1 SNHLY, CDR2 FYNNEI. The DNA for the CDR3 is TGTGCCAGCAGTGCCTCGACTCGGCAGTTCTTC. The encoded protein is CASSASTRQFF. The full variable domain, completed using reference TRBV2 and TRBJ2-1, is EPEVTQTPSHQVTQMGQEVILRCVPISNHLYFYWYRQILGQKVEFLVSFYNNEISEKSEIFDDQFSVERPDGSNFTLKIRSTKLEDSAMYFCASSASTRQFFGPGTRLTVL.

V gene TRBV5-4 combines with J gene TRBJ2-3; TRBD2 aligns across 7 bases. The CDR3 consists of 16 residues. The germline gives CDR1 SGHNT, CDR2 YYREEE (reference sequence). J gave up 3 bases and V 0 bases, and 7 bases lay outside the gene matches. CDR3 sequence reads: CASSLGSGGGTDTQYF. CDR3 coding DNA: TGTGCCAGCAGCTTGGGTTCCGGGGGAGGGACAGATACGCAGTATTTT.

This chain joins TRBV5-5 and TRBJ1-5, with unresolved D. CDR3 size: 14 residues. The V gene lost 2 bases and the J gene lost 0 bases, with 6 bases spanning the gap. Germline CDR1 and CDR2: SGHKS and YYEKEE (reference sequence). The CDR3 protein is CASSLIASNQPQHF. The CDR3 bases are TGTGCCAGCAGCTTAATAGCTAGCAATCAGCCCCAGCATTTT.